This T cell receptor beta chain originates from a study of T cell repertoires in cytomegalovirus infection. At the level of the study: Based on public TCR beta signatures, there were indications of CMV infection and of a matching HLA type. The study, taken as a whole, reports: Cumulative frequency of public TCR beta families picked out carriers of CMV plus the relevant HLA. CMV-specific TCR beta clonotypes restricted by HLA-C were the ones dominating the ex vivo response.

Comment on this clonotype: The antigen remains undetermined.

The CDR3 spans 17 residues. Trimming took 6 bases from V and 2 from J, leaving 20 bases between them. From the reads, TCRdb called clonotypes with MiXCR, one entry per CDR3 protein. Among hundreds of thousands of distinct CDR3 sequences, about 9.2% were seen once, and the ten largest hold less than 3%. This TCR came from a human donor in good health (CMV status not recorded). Some clones in this sample may be carry-over from other donors' samples. V gene TRBV12-3 or TRBV12-4 combines with J gene TRBJ2-1; D tentatively reads TRBD1 or TRBD2 (5 bases each). Sequencing input: PBMCs. Here the CDR3 reads CASSQTPGGSPYNEQFF. The CDR3 DNA reads as TGTGCCAGCAGCCAGACACCTGGGGGTAGTCCCTACAATGAGCAGTTCTTC.